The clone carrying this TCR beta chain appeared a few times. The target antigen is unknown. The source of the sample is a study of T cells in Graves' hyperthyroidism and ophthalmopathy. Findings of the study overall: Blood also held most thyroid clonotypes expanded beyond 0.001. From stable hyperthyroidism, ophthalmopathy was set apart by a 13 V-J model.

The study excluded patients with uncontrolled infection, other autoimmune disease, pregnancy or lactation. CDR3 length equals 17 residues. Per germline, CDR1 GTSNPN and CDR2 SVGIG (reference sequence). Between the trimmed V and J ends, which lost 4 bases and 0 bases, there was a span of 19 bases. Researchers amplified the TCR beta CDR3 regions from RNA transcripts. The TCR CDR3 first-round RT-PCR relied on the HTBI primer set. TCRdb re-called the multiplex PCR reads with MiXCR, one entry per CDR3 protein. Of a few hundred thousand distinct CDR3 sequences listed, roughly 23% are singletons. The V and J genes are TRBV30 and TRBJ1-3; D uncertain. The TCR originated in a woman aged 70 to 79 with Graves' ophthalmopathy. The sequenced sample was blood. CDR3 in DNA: TGTGCCTGGACCCTGGTCGGATCCCCTGGCTCTGGAAACACCATATATTTT. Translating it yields CAWTLVGSPGSGNTIYF.